This T cell receptor beta chain derives from a study of identical twins. Study conclusions and caveats: Fewer insertions were carried by abundant cord blood beta clonotypes, but none was seen in memory repertoires. Beta out-of-frame sequences showed weaker excess twin sharing.

In regard to this clonotype: Its antigen is as yet unknown.

Healthy Caucasians, and only they, were the donors. MiXCR, run by TCRdb on the 5' RACE reads, gives a single entry per CDR3 protein. This sample has some 330,000 distinct CDR3 sequences, with approximately 9.1% found just once. Germline CDR1 reads SGHVS; CDR2 reads FNYEAQ. The trim removed 4 bases at V and 6 bases at J, leaving 10 bases unmatched. CDR3 length: 16 amino acids. The clonotype comes from a woman aged 45-65 years in good health. Sequenced input: naive T cells sorted from blood. The chain has TRBV7-6 and TRBJ2-1, with TRBD2 matching over 9 bases. In nucleotides, the CDR3 is TGTGCCAGCAGCTCTTCTATAGCGGGAGTCCCCAATGAGCAGTTCTTC. Translation gives CASSSSIAGVPNEQFF.